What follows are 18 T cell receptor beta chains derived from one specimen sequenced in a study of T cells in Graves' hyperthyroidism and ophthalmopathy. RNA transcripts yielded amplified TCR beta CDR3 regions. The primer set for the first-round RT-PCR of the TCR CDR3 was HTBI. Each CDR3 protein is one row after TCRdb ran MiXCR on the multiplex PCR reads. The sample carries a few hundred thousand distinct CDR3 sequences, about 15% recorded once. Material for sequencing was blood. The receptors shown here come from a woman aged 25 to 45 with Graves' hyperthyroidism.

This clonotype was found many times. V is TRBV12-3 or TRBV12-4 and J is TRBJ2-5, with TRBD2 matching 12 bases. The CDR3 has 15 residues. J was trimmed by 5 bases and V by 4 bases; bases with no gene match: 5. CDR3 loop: CASSSSGRAVETQYF. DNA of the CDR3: TGTGCCAGCAGTTCTAGCGGGAGGGCGGTGGAGACCCAGTACTTC.

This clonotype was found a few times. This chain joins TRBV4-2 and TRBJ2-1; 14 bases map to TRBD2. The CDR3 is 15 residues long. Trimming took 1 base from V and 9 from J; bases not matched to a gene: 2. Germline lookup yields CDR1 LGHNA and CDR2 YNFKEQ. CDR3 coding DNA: TGTGCCAGCAGCCAAGTAGGGACTAGCGGGAGTGAGCAGTTCTTC. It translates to CASSQVGTSGSEQFF.

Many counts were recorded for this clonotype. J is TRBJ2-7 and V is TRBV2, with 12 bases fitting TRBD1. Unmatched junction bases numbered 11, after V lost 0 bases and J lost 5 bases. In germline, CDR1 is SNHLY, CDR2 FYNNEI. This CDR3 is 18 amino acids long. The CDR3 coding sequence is TGTGCCAGCAGTGAAGCCCCGGGACAGGGGGCTGGTCCGGACGAGCAGTACTTC. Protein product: CASSEAPGQGAGPDEQYF.

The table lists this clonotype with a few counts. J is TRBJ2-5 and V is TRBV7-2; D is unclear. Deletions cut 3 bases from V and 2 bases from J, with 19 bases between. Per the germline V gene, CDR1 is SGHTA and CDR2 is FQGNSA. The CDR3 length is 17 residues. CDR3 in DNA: TGTGCCAGCAGCTTCTTCTCGGTAGACTCGTCGCAAGAGACCCAGTACTTC. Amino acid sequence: CASSFFSVDSSQETQYF.

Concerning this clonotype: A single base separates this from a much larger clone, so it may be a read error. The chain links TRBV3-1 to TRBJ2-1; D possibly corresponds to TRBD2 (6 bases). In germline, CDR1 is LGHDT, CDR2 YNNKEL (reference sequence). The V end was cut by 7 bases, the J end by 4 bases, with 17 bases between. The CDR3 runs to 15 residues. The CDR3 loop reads CASNLTSIGYNEQFF. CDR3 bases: TGTGCCAGCAACCTAACTAGCATCGGGTACAATGAGCAGTTCTTC.

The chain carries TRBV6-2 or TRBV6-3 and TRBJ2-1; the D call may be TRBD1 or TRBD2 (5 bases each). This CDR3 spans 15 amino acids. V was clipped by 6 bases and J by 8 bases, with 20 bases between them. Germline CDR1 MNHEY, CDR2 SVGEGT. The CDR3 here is CASSHSGAPTDEQFF. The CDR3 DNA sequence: TGTGCCAGCAGCCACTCCGGGGCCCCGACCGATGAGCAGTTCTTC.

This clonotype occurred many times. This chain's CDR3 is CASSPKRDGRGEQFF. DNA for the CDR3: TGTGCCAGCAGCCCGAAGCGGGACGGACGGGGTGAGCAGTTCTTC. The V call is TRBV11-2, the J call TRBJ2-1, with TRBD2 matching 7 bases. V lost 5 bases to trimming and J lost 9 bases; unmatched junction nucleotides: 13. CDR3 length: 15 residues. The germline V gene encodes CDR1 SGHAT and CDR2 FQNNGV.

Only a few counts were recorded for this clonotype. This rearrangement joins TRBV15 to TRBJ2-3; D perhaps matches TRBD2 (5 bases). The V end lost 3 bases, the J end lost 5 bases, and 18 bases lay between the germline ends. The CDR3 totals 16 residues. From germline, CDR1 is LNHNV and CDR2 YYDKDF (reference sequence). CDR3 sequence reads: CATSRKLNLGVDTQYF. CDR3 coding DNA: TGTGCCACCAGCAGGAAACTAAATCTCGGGGTAGATACGCAGTATTTT.

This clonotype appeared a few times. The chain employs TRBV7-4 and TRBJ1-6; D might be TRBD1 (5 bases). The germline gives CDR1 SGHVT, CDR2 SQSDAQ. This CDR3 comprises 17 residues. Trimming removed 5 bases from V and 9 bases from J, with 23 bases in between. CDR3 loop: CASSPQFKGRLASPLHF. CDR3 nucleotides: TGTGCCAGCAGCCCCCAGTTTAAGGGACGACTCGCTTCACCCCTCCACTTT.

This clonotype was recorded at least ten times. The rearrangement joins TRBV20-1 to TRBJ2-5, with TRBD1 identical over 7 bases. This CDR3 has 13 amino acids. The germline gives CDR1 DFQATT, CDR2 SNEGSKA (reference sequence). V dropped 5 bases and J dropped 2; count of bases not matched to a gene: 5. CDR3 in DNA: TGCAGTGCTTATAGACAGGGACAAGAGACCCAGTACTTC. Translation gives CSAYRQGQETQYF.

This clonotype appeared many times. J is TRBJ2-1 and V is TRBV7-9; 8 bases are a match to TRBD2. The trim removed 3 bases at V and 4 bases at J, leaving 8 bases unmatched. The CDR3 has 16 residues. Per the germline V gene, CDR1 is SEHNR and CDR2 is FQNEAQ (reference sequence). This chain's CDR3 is CASSFQTSGLYNEQFF. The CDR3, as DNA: TGTGCCAGCAGCTTCCAAACTAGCGGACTTTACAATGAGCAGTTCTTC.

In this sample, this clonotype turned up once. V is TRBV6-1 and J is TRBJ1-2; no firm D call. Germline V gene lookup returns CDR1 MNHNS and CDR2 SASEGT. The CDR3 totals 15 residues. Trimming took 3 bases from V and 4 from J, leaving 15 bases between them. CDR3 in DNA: TGTGCCAGCAGTGATCAGGCCAGTTCCATCTATGGCTACACCTTC. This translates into CASSDQASSIYGYTF.

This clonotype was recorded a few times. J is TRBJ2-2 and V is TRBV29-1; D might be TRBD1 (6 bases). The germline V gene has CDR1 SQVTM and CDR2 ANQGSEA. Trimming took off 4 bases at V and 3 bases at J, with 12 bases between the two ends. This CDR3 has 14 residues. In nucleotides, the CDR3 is TGCAGCGTTGTTGGGGGCCGGGACACCGGGGAGCTGTTTTTT. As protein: CSVVGGRDTGELFF.

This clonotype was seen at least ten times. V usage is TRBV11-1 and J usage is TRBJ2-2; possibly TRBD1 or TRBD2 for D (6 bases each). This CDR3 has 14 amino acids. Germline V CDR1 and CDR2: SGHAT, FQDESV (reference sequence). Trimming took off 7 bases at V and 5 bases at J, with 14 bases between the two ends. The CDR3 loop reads CASNPGAGTGELFF. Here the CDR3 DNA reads TGTGCCAGCAATCCAGGGGCGGGAACCGGGGAGCTGTTTTTT.

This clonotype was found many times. CDR3 loop: CSASASGFSYNEQFF. CDR3 DNA sequence: TGCAGTGCTTCCGCCTCGGGATTTTCCTACAATGAGCAGTTCTTC. J is TRBJ2-1 and V is TRBV20-1; a weak D match, TRBD2 (5 bases). CDR1 and CDR2 (germline): DFQATT, SNEGSKA (reference sequence). Trimming stripped 5 bases from V and 1 base from J, with 15 bases between. The CDR3 has 15 amino acids.

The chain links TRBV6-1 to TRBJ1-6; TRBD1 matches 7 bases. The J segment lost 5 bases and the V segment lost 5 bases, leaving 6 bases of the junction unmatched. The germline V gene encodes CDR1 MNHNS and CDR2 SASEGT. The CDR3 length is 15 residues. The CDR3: CASSRDRANNSPLHF. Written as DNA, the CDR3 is TGTGCCAGCAGTCGCGACAGGGCGAATAATTCACCCCTCCACTTT.

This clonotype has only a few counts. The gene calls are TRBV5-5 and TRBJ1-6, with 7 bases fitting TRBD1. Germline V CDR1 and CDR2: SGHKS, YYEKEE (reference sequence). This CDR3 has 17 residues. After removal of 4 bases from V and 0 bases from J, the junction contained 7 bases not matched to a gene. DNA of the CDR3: TGTGCCAGCAGCGTACTGGGGGACAGCTCCTATAATTCACCCCTCCACTTT. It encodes CASSVLGDSSYNSPLHF.

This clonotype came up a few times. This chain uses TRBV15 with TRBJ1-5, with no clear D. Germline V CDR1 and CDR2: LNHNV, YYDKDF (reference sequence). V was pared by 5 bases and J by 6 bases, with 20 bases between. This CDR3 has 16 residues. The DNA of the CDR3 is TGTGCCACCAGCTCTGGGAATCGGGTTGCTACTCAGCCCCAGCATTTT. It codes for CATSSGNRVATQPQHF.